This is a list of T cell receptor beta chains from one sample in a study of blood T cell repertoires in COVID-19. Produced via immunoSEQ multiplex PCR; TCRdb's table is partial and in-frame only. The sample contains about 380,000 clones, more than 85% of which appear only once. Specimen: PBMCs or T cells enriched from blood (not recorded which). The receptors stem from a woman in her 30s who had recovered from COVID-19. The CDR3 runs from the conserved cysteine through the conserved F or W. Fields, in order: D gene, V gene, J gene, clone size, CDR3 protein, CDR3 DNA. A D gene is named only where the DNA matches it firmly. The listing skips clone size in some rows; elsewhere it reads once, few, many or a size class.

d_gene: TRBD2; v_gene: TRBV4-2; j_gene: TRBJ2-1; abundance: .; CDR3aa: CASSPLAGGPVNEQFF; CDR3nt: TGTGCCAGCAGCCCCTTAGCGGGGGGGCCGGTCAATGAGCAGTTCTTC
d_gene: TRBD2; v_gene: TRBV2; j_gene: TRBJ2-2; abundance: .; CDR3aa: CASSDNPGLAAGELFF; CDR3nt: TGTGCCAGCAGTGACAATCCGGGACTAGCGGCCGGGGAGCTGTTTTTT
d_gene: .; v_gene: TRBV6-1; j_gene: TRBJ1-4; abundance: .; CDR3aa: CASSEALVATNEKLFF; CDR3nt: TGTGCCAGCAGTGAAGCCTTAGTTGCAACTAATGAAAAACTGTTTTTT
d_gene: TRBD1; v_gene: TRBV19; j_gene: TRBJ1-3; abundance: .; CDR3aa: CASAGTGVNTIYF; CDR3nt: TGTGCCAGCGCCGGGACAGGGGTCAACACCATATATTTT
d_gene: .; v_gene: TRBV29-1; j_gene: TRBJ2-2; abundance: .; CDR3aa: CSVDRQGSTGELFF; CDR3nt: TGCAGCGTTGATCGGCAGGGGAGCACCGGGGAGCTGTTTTTT
d_gene: TRBD2; v_gene: TRBV5-1; j_gene: TRBJ2-3; abundance: .; CDR3aa: CASSLGLVAGGRGDTQYF; CDR3nt: TGCGCCAGCAGCTTGGGACTCGTGGCGGGGGGCCGGGGAGATACGCAGTATTTT
d_gene: TRBD1; v_gene: TRBV19; j_gene: TRBJ2-7; abundance: .; CDR3aa: CASSIVSAGGPYEQYF; CDR3nt: TGTGCCAGTAGTATAGTTTCGGCAGGGGGTCCGTACGAGCAGTACTTC
d_gene: TRBD1; v_gene: TRBV7-9; j_gene: TRBJ2-5; abundance: .; CDR3aa: CASSSGQGGTYQETQYF; CDR3nt: TGTGCCAGCAGCTCCGGACAGGGGGGGACGTACCAAGAGACCCAGTACTTC
d_gene: .; v_gene: TRBV19; j_gene: TRBJ2-3; abundance: .; CDR3aa: CASSIDSEDTQYF; CDR3nt: TGTGCCAGTAGTATTGACTCTGAAGATACGCAGTATTTT
d_gene: TRBD2; v_gene: TRBV9; j_gene: TRBJ2-1; abundance: .; CDR3aa: CASSVGTSLNEQFF; CDR3nt: TGTGCCAGCAGCGTGGGGACTAGCCTCAATGAGCAGTTCTTC
d_gene: TRBD2; v_gene: TRBV19; j_gene: TRBJ2-1; abundance: .; CDR3aa: CASTLSGGQYNEQFF; CDR3nt: TGTGCCAGTACCCTGAGCGGGGGCCAATACAATGAGCAGTTCTTC
d_gene: .; v_gene: TRBV5-1; j_gene: TRBJ1-1; abundance: .; CDR3aa: CASSLTGDTEAFF; CDR3nt: TGCGCCAGCAGCTTGACAGGTGACACTGAAGCTTTCTTT
d_gene: TRBD1; v_gene: TRBV11-2; j_gene: TRBJ1-2; abundance: .; CDR3aa: CASSSRQGEGYTF; CDR3nt: TGTGCCAGCAGCTCCCGACAGGGGGAAGGCTACACCTTC
d_gene: TRBD1; v_gene: TRBV5-5; j_gene: TRBJ1-4; abundance: .; CDR3aa: CASSLEGQGEKLFF; CDR3nt: TGTGCCAGCAGCTTGGAGGGACAGGGGGAAAAACTGTTTTTT
d_gene: TRBD1; v_gene: TRBV6-5; j_gene: TRBJ1-1; abundance: .; CDR3aa: CASRPGQGYTEAFF; CDR3nt: TGTGCCAGCAGACCCGGACAGGGGTACACTGAAGCTTTCTTT
d_gene: TRBD2; v_gene: TRBV14; j_gene: TRBJ2-1; abundance: .; CDR3aa: CASSQVAGDSYNEQFF; CDR3nt: TGTGCCAGCAGCCAGGTAGCGGGTGACTCCTACAATGAGCAGTTCTTC
d_gene: TRBD1; v_gene: TRBV5-1; j_gene: TRBJ1-4; abundance: .; CDR3aa: CASSWTTRDRGQEVLNEKLFF; CDR3nt: TGCGCCAGCAGCTGGACAACTCGGGACAGGGGGCAGGAGGTCCTAAATGAAAAACTGTTTTTT
d_gene: .; v_gene: TRBV5-1; j_gene: TRBJ1-1; abundance: .; CDR3aa: CASSFNREWTEAFF; CDR3nt: TGCGCCAGCAGCTTTAACAGGGAGTGGACTGAAGCTTTCTTT
d_gene: .; v_gene: TRBV18; j_gene: TRBJ2-5; abundance: .; CDR3aa: CASSPARASETQYF; CDR3nt: TGTGCCAGCTCACCAGCCAGGGCCAGCGAGACCCAGTACTTC
d_gene: .; v_gene: TRBV9; j_gene: TRBJ2-3; abundance: .; CDR3aa: CASSALPGADTQYF; CDR3nt: TGTGCCAGCAGCGCCCTCCCTGGAGCAGATACGCAGTATTTT
d_gene: .; v_gene: TRBV7-3; j_gene: TRBJ1-4; abundance: .; CDR3aa: CASSSGGAGTNEKLFF; CDR3nt: TGTGCCAGCAGCTCTGGTGGGGCAGGGACTAATGAAAAACTGTTTTTT
d_gene: TRBD2; v_gene: TRBV5-6; j_gene: TRBJ2-1; abundance: .; CDR3aa: CASSSGTSGRSPYNEQFF; CDR3nt: TGTGCCAGCAGCTCTGGGACTAGCGGGAGATCCCCCTACAATGAGCAGTTCTTC
d_gene: .; v_gene: TRBV30; j_gene: TRBJ2-7; abundance: .; CDR3aa: CAWSVLNSYEQYF; CDR3nt: TGTGCCTGGAGTGTACTGAACAGCTACGAGCAGTACTTC
d_gene: .; v_gene: TRBV7-9; j_gene: TRBJ1-4; abundance: .; CDR3aa: CASSWGVDEKLFF; CDR3nt: TGTGCCAGCAGCTGGGGGGTCGATGAAAAACTGTTTTTT
d_gene: .; v_gene: TRBV18; j_gene: TRBJ2-7; abundance: once; CDR3aa: CASSSRDTNYEQYF; CDR3nt: TGTGCCAGCTCATCCCGGGACACGAACTACGAGCAGTACTTC
d_gene: .; v_gene: TRBV27; j_gene: TRBJ1-6; abundance: .; CDR3aa: CASSLSWPEQVGYNSPLHF; CDR3nt: TGTGCCAGCAGTTTATCGTGGCCGGAACAGGTGGGATATAATTCACCCCTCCACTTT
d_gene: .; v_gene: TRBV5-6; j_gene: TRBJ1-1; abundance: .; CDR3aa: CASSLEVGRTEAFF; CDR3nt: TGTGCCAGCAGCTTGGAGGTAGGGAGGACTGAAGCTTTCTTT
d_gene: TRBD1; v_gene: TRBV4-2; j_gene: TRBJ1-4; abundance: .; CDR3aa: CASSQDRGTGATNEKLFF; CDR3nt: TGTGCCAGCAGCCAAGATCGAGGGACAGGGGCAACTAATGAAAAACTGTTTTTT
d_gene: TRBD1; v_gene: TRBV6-5; j_gene: TRBJ2-7; abundance: .; CDR3aa: CASSYSIGTGAYEQYF; CDR3nt: TGTGCCAGCAGTTACTCGATTGGGACAGGGGCCTACGAGCAGTACTTC
d_gene: .; v_gene: TRBV16; j_gene: TRBJ1-2; abundance: .; CDR3aa: CASSRQRANYGYTF; CDR3nt: TGTGCCAGCAGCCGACAGAGAGCCAACTATGGCTACACCTTC
d_gene: TRBD2; v_gene: TRBV13; j_gene: TRBJ2-3; abundance: .; CDR3aa: CASSDTSGPQADTQYF; CDR3nt: TGTGCCAGCAGCGACACTAGCGGTCCCCAGGCAGATACGCAGTATTTT
d_gene: TRBD1; v_gene: TRBV28; j_gene: TRBJ2-5; abundance: .; CDR3aa: CASTWGRGQVTQYF; CDR3nt: TGTGCCAGCACCTGGGGCAGGGGGCAGGTGACCCAGTACTTC
d_gene: TRBD1; v_gene: TRBV10-1; j_gene: TRBJ2-7; abundance: .; CDR3aa: CASSKRTGGYEQYF; CDR3nt: TGCGCCAGCAGTAAGAGGACAGGGGGCTACGAGCAGTACTTC
d_gene: .; v_gene: TRBV4-2; j_gene: TRBJ2-5; abundance: .; CDR3aa: CASSQEWGEETQYF; CDR3nt: TGTGCCAGCAGCCAAGAGTGGGGAGAAGAGACCCAGTACTTC
d_gene: .; v_gene: TRBV27; j_gene: TRBJ1-1; abundance: .; CDR3aa: CASSLVGSPNTEAFF; CDR3nt: TGTGCCAGCAGTTTGGTAGGGAGCCCGAACACTGAAGCTTTCTTT
d_gene: .; v_gene: TRBV19; j_gene: TRBJ2-7; abundance: .; CDR3aa: CASRRDSTYEQYF; CDR3nt: TGTGCCAGTAGGCGGGACTCAACCTACGAGCAGTACTTC
d_gene: TRBD2; v_gene: TRBV6-4; j_gene: TRBJ2-3; abundance: .; CDR3aa: CASSELAGATTDTQYF; CDR3nt: TGTGCCAGCAGTGAACTAGCGGGAGCAACAACAGATACGCAGTATTTT
d_gene: .; v_gene: TRBV25-1; j_gene: TRBJ2-7; abundance: .; CDR3aa: CASSRPSSYEQYF; CDR3nt: TGTGCCAGCAGTCGACCTAGCTCCTACGAGCAGTACTTC
d_gene: TRBD2; v_gene: TRBV6-5; j_gene: TRBJ2-3; abundance: .; CDR3aa: CASSYGAGGNLDTQYF; CDR3nt: TGTGCCAGCAGTTACGGGGCGGGAGGAAATCTAGATACGCAGTATTTT
d_gene: .; v_gene: TRBV7-2; j_gene: TRBJ1-3; abundance: once; CDR3aa: CASSLEFRSGNTIYF; CDR3nt: TGTGCCAGCAGCTTAGAATTCCGCTCTGGAAACACCATATATTTT